The present T cell receptor (beta chain) was sequenced within a study of blood T cell repertoires in COVID-19. Assay: immunoSEQ multiplex PCR; the TCRdb copy retains only in-frame clones and omits some. The sample has 180,000 or so clones; about 83% are singletons. The sample was peripheral blood. The receptor's source is a man in his late teens or twenties with active or convalescent COVID-19.

The CDR3 DNA reads TGTGCCAGCTCACGCGATTCGGGGGGGCTGTTTTTT. Translation: CASSRDSGGLFF. V is TRBV18 and J is TRBJ1-4; tentatively, D is TRBD1 (5 bases). CDR1 is KGHSH and CDR2 is LQKENI in the germline V gene. The CDR3 runs 12 residues. V was cut by 4 bases and J by 14 bases, with 14 bases left in between. The full variable domain, completed using reference TRBV18 and TRBJ1-4, is NAGVMQNPRHLVRRRGQEARLRCSPMKGHSHVYWYRQLPEEGLKFMVYLQKENIIDESGMPKERFSAEFPKEGPSILRIQQVVRGDSAAYFCASSRDSGGLFFGSGTQLSVL.